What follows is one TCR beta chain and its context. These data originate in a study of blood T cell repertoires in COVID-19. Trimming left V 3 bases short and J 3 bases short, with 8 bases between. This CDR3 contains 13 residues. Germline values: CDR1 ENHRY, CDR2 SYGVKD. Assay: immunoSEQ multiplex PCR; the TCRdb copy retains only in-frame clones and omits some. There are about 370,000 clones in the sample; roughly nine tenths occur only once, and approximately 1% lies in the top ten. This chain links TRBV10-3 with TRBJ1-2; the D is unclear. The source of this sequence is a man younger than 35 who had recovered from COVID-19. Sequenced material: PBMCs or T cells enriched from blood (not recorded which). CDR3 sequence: CAISDAEYYGYTF. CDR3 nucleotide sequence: TGTGCCATCAGTGACGCAGAATACTATGGCTACACCTTC.